This T cell receptor beta chain was sequenced in a study of cytomegalovirus exposure and HLA in healthy donors. PCR employed 60 Vbeta and 13 Jbeta primers. The table came from immunoSEQ multiplex PCR; TCRdb's copy has only in-frame clones and leaves some out. Found here are 190,000 or so clones, approximately 78% of them singletons; the top ten hold 5.5% to 7.5%. This CDR3 is 16 amino acids long. The V gene's germline CDR1 is SGHNT and CDR2 YYREEE (reference sequence). V gave up 3 bases and J gave up 2 bases, with 12 bases separating them. Sequenced: PBMCs. V is TRBV5-4 and J is TRBJ1-6; D perhaps matches TRBD1 (6 bases). This receptor was obtained from a woman aged 50 to 60 in good health and CMV-seropositive. CDR3 protein: CASSSSGAAYNSPLHF. The CDR3 DNA follows: TGTGCCAGCAGCTCCTCAGGGGCAGCCTATAATTCACCCCTCCACTTT.